The 27 T cell receptor beta chains listed next were all sequenced from one sample in a study of T cells in Graves' hyperthyroidism and ophthalmopathy. The TCR beta CDR3 regions underwent amplification using RNA transcripts as the source. When the TCR CDR3 underwent first-round RT-PCR, the HTBI primer set was used. TCRdb reanalysed the multiplex PCR reads using MiXCR and keeps one entry per CDR3 protein. Here the sample spans about 59,000 distinct CDR3 sequences, roughly 58% being singletons. Source material: blood. Source of these receptors: a woman aged 55-69 years with Graves' ophthalmopathy.

This clonotype was observed at least ten times. The chain is built from TRBV9 and TRBJ2-7, with a tentative D call TRBD1 (6 bases). The ends were cut back, 3 bases at V and 1 base at J, with 17 bases in the middle. There are 16 residues in the CDR3. The germline gives CDR1 SGDLS, CDR2 YYNGEE. CDR3 DNA: TGTGCCAGCAGCGCCGACAGGTTATTTTGGTCCTACGAGCAGTACTTC. This sequence encodes CASSADRLFWSYEQYF.

Remarks on this clonotype: Because the CDR3 is missing its conserved closing phenylalanine or tryptophan, this is likely a read error. The limits of the CDR3 on the DNA are not certain, so only TCRdb's listed CDR3 is given. The CDR3 loop is CSVATRGQGRTEASS. The chain carries TRBV29-1 and TRBJ1-1; the D call of TRBD1 is as the table states it, not checked on the DNA. CDR1 SQVTM and CDR2 ANQGSEA come from the germline V gene. The CDR3 spans 15 residues, counting both ends.

This clonotype has ten or more counts. The J gene is TRBJ2-5, the V gene TRBV5-1; 9 bases fit TRBD1. J gave up 4 bases and V 2 bases, and 9 bases lay outside the gene matches. Germline assignment: CDR1 SGHRS and CDR2 YFSETQ. The CDR3 sequence is 16 residues long. CDR3 residues: CASSLIQGAVAETQYF. The CDR3 nucleotides read TGCGCCAGCAGCTTAATACAGGGGGCCGTAGCAGAGACCCAGTACTTC.

The gene calls are TRBV20-1 and TRBJ2-7; the match to TRBD2 covers 13 bases. The CDR3 spans 13 residues. Germline values: CDR1 DFQATT, CDR2 SNEGSKA (reference sequence). J gave up 7 bases and V 4 bases, and 4 bases lay outside the gene matches. CDR3 sequence: CSATWTSGGEQYF. In DNA, the CDR3 is TGCAGTGCTACCTGGACTAGCGGGGGTGAGCAGTACTTC.

V usage is TRBV7-2 and J usage is TRBJ2-1; 9 bases are shared with TRBD2. Germline V gene sequence: CDR1 SGHTA, CDR2 FQGNSA. With 3 bases clipped from V and 7 bases from J, the junction kept 10 bases outside the gene matches. The CDR3 has 16 residues. The CDR3 nucleotides are TGTGCCAGCAGCTTTTTTAGCGGGGGCCTCACAAATGAGCAGTTCTTC. Translated, it gives CASSFFSGGLTNEQFF.

Comment on this clonotype: One end of the junction varies from germline; a read error may be responsible. The rearrangement links TRBV5-5 to TRBJ2-5, with D perhaps TRBD2 (6 bases). This CDR3 has 15 amino acids. Looked up from germline, CDR1 is SGHKS and CDR2 is YYEKEE (reference sequence). As DNA, the CDR3 is TGTGCCAGCAGCTTCCGGCGGGGATTACAAGGGACCCAGTGCTTC. Translating it yields CASSFRRGLQGTQCF.

The chain links TRBV20-1 to TRBJ2-1; D remains ambiguous. V lost 3 bases and J 9 bases, leaving 12 bases between the germline ends. Germline V gene lookup returns CDR1 DFQATT and CDR2 SNEGSKA (reference sequence). The CDR3 is made up of 12 amino acids. CDR3 sequence: CSASVVNTEQFF. The DNA for the CDR3 is TGCAGTGCTAGCGTGGTGAACACTGAGCAGTTCTTC.

This clonotype was counted many times. The rearrangement links TRBV4-2 to TRBJ2-7; 8 nucleotides match TRBD2. CDR3 size: 15 residues. CDR1 is LGHNA, CDR2 YNFKEQ, per germline. The ends lost 4 bases at V and 6 bases at J; junction bases unmatched: 11. In nucleotides, the CDR3 is TGTGCCAGCAGCCCCGTGGGGGCGGGGGGCGGCGAGCAGTACTTC. This translates into CASSPVGAGGGEQYF.

This clonotype occurred many times. The CDR3 nucleotides are TGCAGTGTCCAACTAGCGGGAGGGCCTGGTGCAGATACGCAGTATTTT. It codes for CSVQLAGGPGADTQYF. The chain uses TRBV20-1 and TRBJ2-3, with 13 bases aligning to TRBD2. Per the germline V gene, CDR1 is DFQATT and CDR2 is SNEGSKA (reference sequence). The length of the CDR3 is 16 residues. J gave up 4 bases and V 7 bases, and 11 bases lay outside the gene matches.

This clonotype is judged medium-sized. V usage is TRBV20-1 and J usage is TRBJ2-7; 10 nucleotides line up with TRBD2. V shed 7 bases and J 4 bases; nucleotides not matched to a gene: 7. The CDR3 loop spans 13 amino acids. CDR1 is DFQATT and CDR2 is SNEGSKA in the germline V gene (reference sequence). CDR3 residues: CSGWASGSYEQYF. DNA of the CDR3: TGCAGTGGCTGGGCTAGCGGGAGTTACGAGCAGTACTTC.

J is TRBJ2-3 and V is TRBV9, with 7 bases fitting TRBD2. Germline trimming cut 0 bases from V and 3 bases from J; bases unmatched to any gene: 13. This CDR3 is built from 18 residues. Germline CDR1 and CDR2: SGDLS and YYNGEE. The CDR3 DNA reads TGTGCCAGCAGCGTAGGCCCCCTAGCGGAAGCAGGTACAGATACGCAGTATTTT. Its translation is CASSVGPLAEAGTDTQYF. Using reference TRBV9 and TRBJ2-3 for the parts outside the CDR3, the full variable domain is DSGVTQTPKHLITATGQRVTLRCSPRSGDLSVYWYQQSLDQGLQFLIQYYNGEERAKGNILERFSAQQFPDLHSELNLSSLELGDSALYFCASSVGPLAEAGTDTQYFGPGTRLTVL.

The chain links TRBV20-1 to TRBJ2-7; TRBD2 matches 15 bases. CDR3 length equals 16 residues. CDR1 and CDR2 from the germline V gene are DFQATT and SNEGSKA (reference sequence). V lost 1 base, J lost 3 bases, and 4 bases stayed unmatched. The CDR3, as DNA: TGCAGTGCTAGAGGGACTAGCGGGGGGGCGGACTACGAGCAGTACTTC. It encodes CSARGTSGGADYEQYF.

The chain carries TRBV5-6 and TRBJ1-1; the D is unclear. CDR1 and CDR2 from the germline V gene are SGHDT and YYEEEE. V lost 5 bases to trimming and J lost 5 bases, with 10 bases between them. The CDR3 totals 12 residues. The CDR3 coding sequence is TGTGCCAGCAGGTCCGCGGGAACTGAAGCTTTCTTT. This sequence encodes CASRSAGTEAFF.

The table lists this clonotype with many counts. V usage is TRBV6-5 and J usage is TRBJ2-7; D is unclear. The ends were cut back, 0 bases at V and 3 bases at J, with 6 bases in the middle. CDR1 is MNHEY and CDR2 is SVGAGI in the germline V gene. This CDR3 region has 13 residues. The CDR3, as DNA: TGTGCCAGCAGTTACTCGACTTTCTACGAGCAGTACTTC. Translation gives CASSYSTFYEQYF.

By sample fraction, this clonotype is medium-sized. The rearrangement joins TRBV29-1 to TRBJ1-1, with D uncertain. The germline V gene has CDR1 SQVTM and CDR2 ANQGSEA. The CDR3 extends over 12 amino acids. V lost 2 bases and J 0 bases, leaving 4 bases between the germline ends. The CDR3 DNA follows: TGCAGCGTTGAAAACATGAACACTGAAGCTTTCTTT. As protein: CSVENMNTEAFF.

This clonotype was detected many times. The chain combines TRBV12-3 or TRBV12-4 with TRBJ2-7, with D possibly being TRBD2 (5 bases). V dropped 0 bases and J dropped 2 bases, with 8 bases sitting between them. This CDR3 contains 14 residues. CDR3 DNA: TGTGCCAGCAGTTTAGCGCGAGGGACCTACGAGCAGTACTTC. The encoded protein is CASSLARGTYEQYF.

This clonotype was seen many times. The chain is built from TRBV11-1 and TRBJ2-7, with no clear D. The germline V gene has CDR1 SGHAT and CDR2 FQDESV (reference sequence). Trimming removed 0 bases from V and 1 base from J, with 4 bases in between. The CDR3 consists of 13 residues. CDR3 in DNA: TGTGCCAGCAGCTTAGCCGGATCCTACGAGCAGTACTTC. Translation gives CASSLAGSYEQYF.

This clonotype showed up just once. The J gene is TRBJ2-1, the V gene TRBV12-3 or TRBV12-4, with D perhaps matching TRBD1 (5 bases). The CDR3 is 14 residues long. V lost 1 base to trimming and J lost 5 bases, with 9 bases between them. CDR3 DNA: TGTGCCAGCAGTTTAGGGACACCTAACAATGAGCAGTTCTTC. Translating gives CASSLGTPNNEQFF.

V and J are TRBV19 and TRBJ2-1; 7 positions agree with TRBD1. Germline V gene data show CDR1 as LNHDA and CDR2 as SQIVND (reference sequence). The CDR3 has 12 amino acids. V lost 6 bases to trimming and J lost 9 bases; unmatched junction nucleotides: 5. The CDR3 DNA reads TGTGCCAGTAGCAATACAGGGGCTGAGCAGTTCTTC. The encoded protein is CASSNTGAEQFF.

The CDR3 region has the DNA TGTGCCAGTAGTAACCCGGGACAAGGAGCAATGAACACCGGGGAGCTGTTTTTT. Protein product: CASSNPGQGAMNTGELFF. V gene TRBV19 combines with J gene TRBJ2-2, with D tentatively TRBD1 (6 bases). This CDR3 spans 18 amino acids. V lost 4 bases to trimming and J lost 1 base, with 19 bases between them. The germline V gene encodes CDR1 LNHDA and CDR2 SQIVND (reference sequence). The entire variable domain, with the rest obtained from reference TRBV19 and TRBJ2-2, is as follows: DGGITQSPKYLFRKEGQNVTLSCEQNLNHDAMYWYRQDPGQGLRLIYYSQIVNDFQKGDIAEGYSVSREKKESFPLTVTSAQKNPTAFYLCASSNPGQGAMNTGELFFGEGSRLTVL.

The chain is built from TRBV7-2 and TRBJ2-7, with 7 positions matching TRBD2. This CDR3 has 13 amino acids. Germline V gene data show CDR1 as SGHTA and CDR2 as FQGNSA. Trimming at V came to 3 bases and at J to 2 bases, leaving 1 base not matched to a gene. CDR3 nucleotide sequence: TGTGCCAGCAGCTTGGGAGGGACCTACGAGCAGTACTTC. Translating gives CASSLGGTYEQYF.

The gene calls are TRBV2 and TRBJ1-4, with D tentatively TRBD1 (5 bases). V shed 8 bases and J shed 0 bases, with 16 bases lying between them. CDR3 size: 16 residues. The germline V gene encodes CDR1 SNHLY and CDR2 FYNNEI. CDR3 loop: CASLGLAGPTNEKLFF. Written as DNA, the CDR3 is TGTGCCAGCCTGGGACTAGCGGGACCAACTAATGAAAAACTGTTTTTT.

About this clonotype itself: One end of the junction does not line up with germline, which may come from a read error. The chain employs TRBV10-1 and TRBJ2-2, with 8 bases fitting TRBD1. Germline V gives CDR1 WNHNN, CDR2 SYGVQD (reference sequence). This CDR3 is 12 amino acids long. The CDR3 DNA follows: TGCGCCAGCGGACAGGGCACCGGGGAGCTGCTTTTT. It specifies CASGQGTGELLF.

This clonotype was detected only a few times. The rearrangement joins TRBV5-1 to TRBJ2-7; TRBD1 is a possible D gene (6 bases). Germline-derived CDR1 and CDR2 are SGHRS and YFSETQ. Trimming removed 4 bases at V and 2 bases at J, with 13 bases between. This CDR3 contains 14 residues. The CDR3 nucleotides are TGCGCCAGCAGCACCAATCAGGGGACCTACGAGCAGTACTTC. The encoded protein is CASSTNQGTYEQYF.

Comments on this clonotype: Given the absence of the conserved phenylalanine or tryptophan at the CDR3 end, a read error is likely. The limits of the CDR3 on the DNA are not certain, so only TCRdb's listed CDR3 is given. V gene TRBV6-6 combines with J gene TRBJ1-6. Counting both end residues, the CDR3 totals 8 amino acids. Germline CDR1 reads MNHNY; CDR2 reads SVGAGI (reference sequence). This CDR3 is CASSSLGV.

On this clonotype: Being one base from a much bigger clone, this may be a read error. V gene TRBV7-3 combines with J gene TRBJ2-7, with D perhaps TRBD2 (5 bases). The CDR3 loop spans 14 amino acids. Germline V gene sequence: CDR1 SGHTA, CDR2 FQGTGA. DNA of the CDR3: TGTACCAGCGGCCCAAACGGCCAACCGGGGGAGCAGTACTTC. It encodes CTSGPNGQPGEQYF.

This clonotype was observed at least ten times. CDR3: CASSVMDSGLNGYTF. CDR3 sequence (DNA): TGTGCCAGCAGCGTGATGGACAGCGGTTTAAATGGCTACACCTTC. The J gene is TRBJ1-2, the V gene TRBV9; a possible D gene is TRBD1 (6 bases). CDR1 is SGDLS and CDR2 is YYNGEE in the germline V gene. This CDR3 is built from 15 residues. V shed 2 bases and J shed 6 bases, with 17 bases lying between them.